These T cell receptor beta chains were read from a single sample in a study of naive and memory T cell subsets. TCRdb re-analysed the UMI-ligation and nested PCR reads in MiXCR, keeping a single row per CDR3 protein. Of about 90,000 distinct CDR3 sequences listed, about 11% are singletons. Sample: naive CD4+ T cells from blood. The receptors come from a human donor in good health. Both conserved end residues are part of each CDR3. Each record gives: D gene, V gene, clone size, J gene, CDR3 DNA, CDR3 protein. A D gene is named only where the DNA matches it firmly. Clone size appears in some rows only: once, few, many, or a class for an expanded clone.

NA	TRBV30	NA	TRBJ1-5	TGTGCCTGGAGTGTACAAATTACCCAGCCCCAGCATTTT	CAWSVQITQPQHF
NA	TRBV7-3	many	TRBJ2-2	TGTGCCAGCAGCCACGGAACTGACACCGGGGAGCTGTTTTTT	CASSHGTDTGELFF
TRBD2	TRBV11-2	few	TRBJ2-3	TGTGCCAGCAGCTACCCCCCCGGCGGGGGGAGAGATACGCAGTATTTT	CASSYPPGGGRDTQYF
NA	TRBV28	NA	TRBJ2-7	TGTGCCAGCAGTCGACGGAGCCCGGGATGGGGAGGCGAGCAGTACTTC	CASSRRSPGWGGEQYF
NA	TRBV14	NA	TRBJ2-3	TGTGCCAGCAGCCAGGTCAGCCATACGCAGTATTTT	CASSQVSHTQYF
TRBD2	TRBV24-1	NA	TRBJ2-5	TGTGCCACCAGCTTAAGGACTAGCGGGAGCCAAGAGACCCAGTACTTC	CATSLRTSGSQETQYF
TRBD1	TRBV6-2/TRBV6-3	NA	TRBJ1-2	TGTGCCAGCAGTGCTACCCAGAGAGGGGGCCATGGCTACACCTTC	CASSATQRGGHGYTF
NA	TRBV12-3/TRBV12-4	NA	TRBJ2-4	TGTGCCAGCAGAGTATCGGGAGAGGCCAAAAACATTCAGTACTTC	CASRVSGEAKNIQYF
NA	TRBV10-3	few	TRBJ1-2	TGTGCCATCAGTGAGATTTCGGGAGCTAACTATGGCTACACCTTC	CAISEISGANYGYTF
NA	TRBV7-2	many	TRBJ2-5	TGTGCCAGCAGCTTAGCTTCCCCAGGGTTAGAGACCCAGTACTTC	CASSLASPGLETQYF
NA	TRBV5-6	few	TRBJ1-3	TGTGCCAGCAGCTTGTATGGAAACACCATATATTTT	CASSLYGNTIYF
TRBD2	TRBV12-3/TRBV12-4	NA	TRBJ2-1	TGTGCCAGCCTTAGCGGGAGGCTATCCTACAATGAGCAGTTCTTC	CASLSGRLSYNEQFF
NA	TRBV6-2/TRBV6-3	few	TRBJ2-3	TGTGCCAGCAGTACGGCTGGGGCGCCTAGCACAGATACGCAGTATTTT	CASSTAGAPSTDTQYF
TRBD2	TRBV7-2	many	TRBJ2-3	TGTGCCAGCAGCCCCCCGGGGAGGGTGAGCACAGATACGCAGTATTTT	CASSPPGRVSTDTQYF
TRBD1	TRBV20-1	NA	TRBJ1-1	TGCAGTGCTCCACGACAGGGCTTGAGTGTAGCTTTCTTT	CSAPRQGLSVAFF
TRBD1	TRBV27	few	TRBJ1-6	TGTGCCAGCAGTCCTCGGACAGGGAAGGATTCACCCCTCCACTTT	CASSPRTGKDSPLHF
TRBD2	TRBV20-1	many	TRBJ2-1	TGCAGTGCTAGGTCCCCAATAGCGGGGGGACTTAATGAGCAGTTCTTC	CSARSPIAGGLNEQFF
NA	TRBV4-3	few	TRBJ1-5	TGCGCCAGCAGCCAAGATTGGCAGACTAATCAGCCCCAGCATTTT	CASSQDWQTNQPQHF
TRBD1	TRBV6-1	NA	TRBJ2-1	TGTGCCAGCACAGGGGGACACTTATCGATCAATGAGCAGTTCTTC	CASTGGHLSINEQFF
NA	TRBV7-8	few	TRBJ1-1	TGTGCCAGCGGACTTGTAAGCCTTGAAGCTTTCTTT	CASGLVSLEAFF
TRBD1	TRBV2	NA	TRBJ2-3	TGTGCCAGCAGAGGGACAGTTACAGATACGCAGTATTTT	CASRGTVTDTQYF
NA	TRBV6-5	NA	TRBJ1-2	TGTGCCAGCACTCGAGGGTATGGCTACACCTTC	CASTRGYGYTF
TRBD1	TRBV6-2/TRBV6-3	many	TRBJ2-1	TGTGCCAGCAGCACCCGAACTCCAGGGGGTCGGTTCTTC	CASSTRTPGGRFF
NA	TRBV7-3	few	TRBJ1-1	TGTGCCAGCAGCTTTGAGGCGAACACTGAAGCTTTCTTT	CASSFEANTEAFF
NA	TRBV29-1	few	TRBJ2-1	TGCAGCGTTCTTCCCTGGAGCCCCTACAATGAGCAGTTCTTC	CSVLPWSPYNEQFF
NA	TRBV18	NA	TRBJ2-7	TGTGCCAGCTCACCACCCCACGGGACACCCTACGAGCAGTACTTC	CASSPPHGTPYEQYF
NA	TRBV24-1	NA	TRBJ2-3	TGTGCCACCAGTGACCCCACAGATACGCAGTATTTT	CATSDPTDTQYF
NA	TRBV28	few	TRBJ1-1	TGTGCCAGCACCCTTACTAAGTGGAACACTGAAGCTTTCTTT	CASTLTKWNTEAFF
NA	TRBV7-3	few	TRBJ2-1	TGTGCCAGCAGCTTATTCACGGGGAATGAGCAGTTCTTC	CASSLFTGNEQFF
NA	TRBV15	many	TRBJ2-5	TGTGCCACCAGCAGAGATAGGCAAGAGACCCAGTACTTC	CATSRDRQETQYF
NA	TRBV6-2/TRBV6-3	few	TRBJ2-2	TGTGCCAGCAGTGACGGGGGCCACGACACCGGGGAGCTGTTTTTT	CASSDGGHDTGELFF
TRBD2	TRBV12-3/TRBV12-4	once	TRBJ2-1	TGTGCCCTCCGGGCTAGCGGGTACAATGAGCAGTTCTTC	CALRASGYNEQFF
NA	TRBV18	many	TRBJ2-5	TGTGCCAGCTCACCTACAACACAAAAGACCCAGTACTTC	CASSPTTQKTQYF
TRBD2	TRBV18	NA	TRBJ2-3	TGTGCCAGCTCACCACCGCTAGCGGGGGCGAGGGATACGCAGTATTTT	CASSPPLAGARDTQYF
TRBD2	TRBV6-5	few	TRBJ2-7	TGTGCCAGCAGAAAGGCGAGCGGGAGCGCGGAGCAGTACTTC	CASRKASGSAEQYF
TRBD1	TRBV12-3/TRBV12-4	NA	TRBJ2-5	TGTGCCAGCTCGAGGGGAGACAGGGCCGTCCGTGAGACCCAGTACTTC	CASSRGDRAVRETQYF
NA	TRBV6-6	NA	TRBJ1-6	TGTGCCAGCAGAACTGCCCAACATTCACCCCTCCACTTT	CASRTAQHSPLHF
NA	TRBV3-1	few	TRBJ1-5	TGTGCCAGCAGCCAAGTATCGGGAAGTCCCCAGCATTTT	CASSQVSGSPQHF
TRBD1	TRBV18	many	TRBJ2-3	TGTGCCAGCTCACCGGACAGGGAGGATACGCAGTATTTT	CASSPDREDTQYF
NA	TRBV7-2	NA	TRBJ2-1	TGTGCCAGCAGCTTAGACCCTGGCGGGGCACGGGAGCAGTTCTTC	CASSLDPGGAREQFF
NA	TRBV12-3/TRBV12-4	many	TRBJ1-3	TGTGCCAGCAGTTTAAGGGGCACCATATATTTT	CASSLRGTIYF
NA	TRBV12-5	NA	TRBJ2-1	TGTGCTAGTGCCGAATCACACCCCTACAATGAGCAGTTCTTC	CASAESHPYNEQFF
NA	TRBV29-1	many	TRBJ2-1	TGCAGCGCTCGCCCTGCGGATGAGCAGTTCTTC	CSARPADEQFF